This T cell receptor beta chain comes out of a study of CD8+ T cells in alopecia areata. Study-wide background: Treated patients were given 5 to 10 mg oral tofacitinib twice daily.

Once RNA had been extracted, it was reverse transcribed into cDNA to act as the sequencing template. Using immunoSEQ multiplex PCR, the repertoire was profiled, and TCRdb retains in-frame clones only, with some absent. The data contain fewer than 200,000 clones, just under 60% of them singletons. V lost 3 bases to trimming and J lost 7 bases, with 12 bases between them. The CDR3 covers 14 residues. Germline V lookup: CDR1 LNHNV, CDR2 YYDKDF (reference sequence). The rearrangement links TRBV15 to TRBJ2-2, with D possibly matching TRBD2 (5 bases). Sequenced here: CD4+ T cells sorted from blood, sampled at week 0. This TCR came from a human donor with alopecia areata. The CDR3 protein is CATSSKRGSGELFF. The DNA of the CDR3 is TGTGCCACCAGCAGCAAACGGGGTAGCGGGGAGCTGTTTTTT. The complete variable domain, with remaining parts taken from reference TRBV15 and TRBJ2-2, reads DAMVIQNPRYQVTQFGKPVTLSCSQTLNHNVMYWYQQKSSQAPKLLFHYYDKDFNNEADTPDNFQSRRPNTSFCFLDIRSPGLGDTAMYLCATSSKRGSGELFFGEGSRLTVL.